Sequencing of this TCR beta chain was carried out in a study of blood T cell repertoires in COVID-19 (dated by TCRdb to about 2020). Regarding the study in general: Samples covering the acute and convalescent phases of COVID-19 were provided by collaborators in the United States, Italy and Spain. Subjects who had been exposed to COVID-19, were actively infected with it, or had recovered from it provided the deeply sampled blood TCRbeta repertoires that made up the dataset. The samples were drawn from the first 160 participants of the ongoing ImmuneRACE study and from more than 1,000 subjects provided by 6 global collaborators. Nearly every sample came with metadata listing a de-identified subject ID, COVID-19 status, age in years and sex. The material from the prospective study consisted of cDNA or gDNA derived from T cells, B-cell-depleted T cells, or PBMCs. Where HLA class I and class II types were available, the types were taken from metadata supplied by the sample provider, not from assay-based typing. The repertoires were released in a freely available public database meant as a resource for research on the immune response to SARS-CoV-2. The paper as a whole reports these results and caveats: The quantity of clinical and demographic metadata differed by source and by participant and was supplied without curation.

In the prospective study, participants were roughly 18 to 100 years old, resided in approximately 22 geographic areas of the United States, and were enrolled through a virtual design. In the prospective study, cohorts were assigned on the basis of participant-reported clinical history obtained from a screening survey and a study questionnaire. Recovered participants in ImmuneRACE Cohort 3 were defined as having two consecutive negative NP/OP PCR tests, clearance from a healthcare professional, or resolution of symptoms. Mobile phlebotomists in the prospective study collected whole blood, serum and a nasopharyngeal or oropharyngeal swab from every participant. Over a roughly two-month period, participants in the prospective study had the option of providing additional blood draws and questionnaires. Before DNA extraction, prospective study blood samples were shipped either frozen or at room temperature.

Clipping removes 2 bases from V and 5 bases from J, with 10 as the unmatched junction base count. The germline V gene provides CDR1 SNHLY and CDR2 FYNNEI. The CDR3 holds 16 amino acids from the cysteine to the phenylalanine. The read is trimmed to its CDR3 DNA, 48 bases read in frame from base 1. This clone came up once. Its antigen remains undetermined. Per-base quality was not reported, and no clone a single base away is much larger than it. TCRbeta CDR3 regions were amplified from genomic DNA by means of the immunoSEQ Assay, a bias-controlled multiplex PCR. The study's processing was this. The number of nucleated cells in each sample was estimated by amplification of reference gene primers within the assay. To quantify the absolute abundance of each unique TCRbeta CDR3 rearrangement, sequence reads were collapsed and filtered. For each sample, productive Simpson clonality was calculated as the square root of Simpson's diversity index across productive rearrangements. TCRdb took over this immuneACCESS table, retaining in-frame rearrangements with V and J assigned. Such tables are incomplete; in checked studies, under half of the missing clones stem from an unresolved V gene, and the remainder is unexplained. V, J and clone size were drawn from that table, and D and trimming were deduced from the DNA. For this sample there are about 330,000 clones; over 70% appear just once. The ten top clones hold around 5% of the sample.

This TCR was recovered from a man between 25 and 39 years old who had recovered from COVID-19. Sequencing was done on a sample of PBMCs or T cells enriched from blood (not recorded which). This sequence uses TRBV2 and TRBJ2-5; TRBD1 agrees with 8 junctional bases. The DNA reads TGTGCCAGCAGTGAAATCCCAGCAGGGGGCGGCGAGACCCAGTACTTC. Its protein product is CASSEIPAGGGETQYF.